This T cell receptor (beta chain) was captured by sequencing in a study of blood T cells in healthy people across ages (dated by TCRdb to the mid-2010s). For the wider study: In model experiments, template switching captured roughly one uniquely barcoded TCR beta cDNA molecule for every two T cells. To track age-related changes in TCR beta repertoire diversity, the study relied on deep sequencing normalized with unique cDNA molecular identifiers. The donors were split into four age groups: young (average about 16 years), middle-aged (39), aged (more than 55) and long-lived (about 74). To avoid experimental bias, donors of different ages were distributed randomly across sequencing lanes. The study analyzed two additional independent replicas of 1 million unique cDNA reads from the same blood draw for two donors, one aged 18 to 30 and one aged 80 or older. What the research found in general, with its limitations: Donor CMV infection status was unknown, potentially confounding age-related changes in expanded clonotypes. There was a strong correlation between observed TCR beta diversity and the percentage of naive T cells measured by flow cytometry. Conclusive comparison of naive and antigen-experienced compartments was prevented by the profiling of bulk unsorted PBMCs. Compared with the aged group, the long-lived group had more naive CD4+ T cells, fewer expanded clones and increased TCR diversity, a pattern suggesting age selection. Observed TCR beta diversity per million T cells fell roughly linearly with age, and a significant reduction was already apparent by age around 39. Estimates of total diversity based on one million sequenced T cells were considered lower bounds and underestimates.

V and J lose 3 bases and 6 bases, and a span of 24 bases separates them. The CDR3 numbers 17 residues from cysteine through phenylalanine. Kept here is only the CDR3 DNA, which spans 51 bases and is read in frame from base 1. According to the germline V gene, CDR1 reads MDHEN and CDR2 reads SYDVKM. This clonotype was seen more than once but under ten times. The clone's antigen remains unknown. No base quality values were provided; no much bigger clone lies one nucleotide off. Donors were 39 systemically healthy Caucasian individuals from Russia aged 6 to 90 years. Each donor gave ten milliliters of peripheral blood, collected into EDTA-treated Vacutainer tubes. PBMCs were isolated by Ficoll-Paque density-gradient centrifugation, with at least 6 million obtained per sample. Total RNA, at least 6 micrograms per sample, was extracted from PBMCs with Trizol reagent. For every donor, flow cytometry on a PBMC aliquot measured the percentage of naive CD45RAhigh/CD27high T cells.

The library relied on 5' RACE. Sequencing used an Illumina HiSeq 2500. A second PCR of roughly 7 to 12 cycles was run with a J-beta primer mix and a sample-barcoded 5' primer. Each TCR beta cDNA molecule received a unique molecular identifier from a template-switch 5' adaptor carrying 12 random nucleotides. At least 2.5 million CDR3-containing paired-end reads were obtained from each sample. First-strand cDNA synthesis was performed from all RNA using the Mint cDNA synthesis kit, with priming by a TRBC-specific oligonucleotide. Following uracil-DNA glycosylase treatment, all cDNA underwent a first 18-cycle PCR with the universal primers M1SS and BC2_uni_R. The study's own analysis went as follows. For normalization, 1 million high-quality reads, each with a distinct molecular identifier, were randomly selected from each sample. Instead of being binned into consensus sequences, reads that shared molecular identifiers were thrown out. MiTCR, run with a Q25 quality threshold and the strictest error-elimination algorithm, handled CDR3 identification, clonotype clustering and error correction. A nonparametric unseen species model with Euler transformation was used to estimate a lower bound on total TCR beta diversity. TCRdb reprocessing: public reads trimmed at Q25 with fastp, clones called with MiXCR, in-frame beta chains kept. Each CDR3 protein appears once, grouped with its most common genes and DNA. These V and J calls originate from TCRdb's pipeline instead of the authors' own analysis. The sample data list some 1.7 million distinct CDR3 sequences, and approximately 28% of these were observed just once. Over 7% of the sample comes from the top ten.

In this chain, TRBV28 is recombined with TRBJ2-7, with the D call perhaps TRBD1 or TRBD2, as 5 bases match in each case. The source of this sequence is a woman under 40 in good health. The sample comprised blood. The CDR3 sequence is CASSFLAGHLSRGEQYF. The DNA sequence is given as TGTGCCAGCAGTTTCCTCGCGGGCCACCTATCGAGGGGCGAGCAGTACTTC.